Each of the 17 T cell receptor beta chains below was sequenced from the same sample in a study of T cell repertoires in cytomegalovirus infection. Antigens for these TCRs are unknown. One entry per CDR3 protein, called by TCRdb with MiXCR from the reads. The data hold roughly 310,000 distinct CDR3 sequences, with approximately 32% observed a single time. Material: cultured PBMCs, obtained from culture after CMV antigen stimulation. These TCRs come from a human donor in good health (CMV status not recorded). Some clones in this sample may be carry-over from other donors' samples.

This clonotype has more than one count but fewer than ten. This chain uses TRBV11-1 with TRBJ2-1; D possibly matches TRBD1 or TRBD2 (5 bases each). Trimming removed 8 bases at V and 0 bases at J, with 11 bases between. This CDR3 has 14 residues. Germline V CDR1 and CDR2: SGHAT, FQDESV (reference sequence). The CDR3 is CASLGPHSYNEQFF. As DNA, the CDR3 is TGTGCCAGCCTGGGACCCCACTCCTACAATGAGCAGTTCTTC.

The CDR3 DNA reads TGTGCCAGCAGGCCCTCGGACAGGGGGAATGAGCAGTTCTTC. Its translation: CASRPSDRGNEQFF. This sequence joins TRBV12-3 or TRBV12-4 and TRBJ2-1, with 10 bases that match TRBD1. The CDR3 contains 14 residues. J gave up 7 bases and V 6 bases, and 6 bases lay outside the gene matches.

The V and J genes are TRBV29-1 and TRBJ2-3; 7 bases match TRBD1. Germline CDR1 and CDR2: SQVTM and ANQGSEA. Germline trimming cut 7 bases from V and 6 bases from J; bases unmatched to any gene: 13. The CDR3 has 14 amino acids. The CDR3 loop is CSGCTDRLCDTQYF. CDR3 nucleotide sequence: TGCAGCGGATGTACGGACAGGCTTTGCGATACGCAGTATTTT.

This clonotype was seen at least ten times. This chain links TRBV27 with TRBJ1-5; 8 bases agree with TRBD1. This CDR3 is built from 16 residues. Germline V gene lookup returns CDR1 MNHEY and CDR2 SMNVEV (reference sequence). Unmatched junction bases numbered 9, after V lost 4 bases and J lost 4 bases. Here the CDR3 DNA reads TGTGCCAGCAGTTCAACAGGGGGTAGTTGGAATCAGCCCCAGCATTTT. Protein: CASSSTGGSWNQPQHF.

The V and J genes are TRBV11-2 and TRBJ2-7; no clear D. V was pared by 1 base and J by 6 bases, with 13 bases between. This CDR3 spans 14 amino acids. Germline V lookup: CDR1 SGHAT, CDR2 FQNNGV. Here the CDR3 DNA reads TGTGCCAGCAGCTTAGCTGCGTTTGGTCTCGAGCAGTACTTC. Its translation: CASSLAAFGLEQYF.

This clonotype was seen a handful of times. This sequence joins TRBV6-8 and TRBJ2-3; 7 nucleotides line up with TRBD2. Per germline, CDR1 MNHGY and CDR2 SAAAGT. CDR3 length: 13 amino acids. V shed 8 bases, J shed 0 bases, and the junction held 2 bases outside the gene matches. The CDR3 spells CASERGSTDTQYF. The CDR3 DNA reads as TGTGCCAGCGAGCGGGGTAGCACAGATACGCAGTATTTT.

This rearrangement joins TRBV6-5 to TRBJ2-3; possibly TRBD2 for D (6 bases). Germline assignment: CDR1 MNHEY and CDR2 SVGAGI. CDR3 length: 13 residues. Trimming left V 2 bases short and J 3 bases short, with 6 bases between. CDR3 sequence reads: CASSYAGTDTQYF. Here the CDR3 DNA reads TGTGCCAGCAGTTACGCGGGGACAGATACGCAGTATTTT.

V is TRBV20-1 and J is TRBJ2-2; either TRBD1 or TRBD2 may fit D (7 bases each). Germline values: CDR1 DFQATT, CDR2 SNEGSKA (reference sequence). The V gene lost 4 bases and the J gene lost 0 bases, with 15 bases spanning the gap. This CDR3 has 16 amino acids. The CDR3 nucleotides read TGCAGTGCTACCCCGGGGAGGGGGCCGAACACCGGGGAGCTGTTTTTT. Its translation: CSATPGRGPNTGELFF.

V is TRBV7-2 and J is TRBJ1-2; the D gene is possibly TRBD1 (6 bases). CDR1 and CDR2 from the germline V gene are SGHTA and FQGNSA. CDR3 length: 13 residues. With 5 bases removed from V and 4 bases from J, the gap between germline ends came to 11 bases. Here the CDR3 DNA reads TGTGCCAGCAGCCCGAGGGGGAGCTATGGCTACACCTTC. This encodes CASSPRGSYGYTF.

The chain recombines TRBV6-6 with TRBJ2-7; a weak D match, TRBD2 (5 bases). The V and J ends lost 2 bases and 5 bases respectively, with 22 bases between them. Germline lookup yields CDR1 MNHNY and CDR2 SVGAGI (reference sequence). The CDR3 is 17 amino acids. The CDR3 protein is CASSYDKVGEVPHEQYF. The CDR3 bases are TGTGCCAGCAGTTACGACAAGGTGGGAGAGGTTCCCCACGAGCAGTACTTC.

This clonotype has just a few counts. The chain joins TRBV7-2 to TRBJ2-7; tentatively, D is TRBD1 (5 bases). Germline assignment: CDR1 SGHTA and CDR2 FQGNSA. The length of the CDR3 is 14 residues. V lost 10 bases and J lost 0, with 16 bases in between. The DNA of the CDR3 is TGTGCCACGACAGCTAGTTTTAGCTCCTACGAGCAGTACTTC. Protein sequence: CATTASFSSYEQYF.

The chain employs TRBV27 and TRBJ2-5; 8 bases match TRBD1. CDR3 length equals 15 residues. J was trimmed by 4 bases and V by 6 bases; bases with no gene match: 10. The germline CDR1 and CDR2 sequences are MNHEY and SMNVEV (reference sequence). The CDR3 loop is CASRPATGVRETQYF. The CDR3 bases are TGTGCCAGCAGACCCGCGACAGGGGTGAGAGAGACCCAGTACTTC.

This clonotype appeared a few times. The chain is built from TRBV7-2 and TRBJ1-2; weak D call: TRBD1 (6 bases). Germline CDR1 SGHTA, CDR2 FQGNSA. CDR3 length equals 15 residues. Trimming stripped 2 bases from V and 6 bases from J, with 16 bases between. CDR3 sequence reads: CASSLPGQGVNGYTF. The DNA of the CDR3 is TGTGCCAGCAGCTTACCGGGACAAGGGGTAAATGGCTACACCTTC.

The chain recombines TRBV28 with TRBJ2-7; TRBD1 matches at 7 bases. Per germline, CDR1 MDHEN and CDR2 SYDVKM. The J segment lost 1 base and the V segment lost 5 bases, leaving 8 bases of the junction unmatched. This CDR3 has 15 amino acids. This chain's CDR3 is CASSLTTGPSYEQYF. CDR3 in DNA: TGTGCCAGCAGTCTGACGACAGGGCCGTCCTACGAGCAGTACTTC.

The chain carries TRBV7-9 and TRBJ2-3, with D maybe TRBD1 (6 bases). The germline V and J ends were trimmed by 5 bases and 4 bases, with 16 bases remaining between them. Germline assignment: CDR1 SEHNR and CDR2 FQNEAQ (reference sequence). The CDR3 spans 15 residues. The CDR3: CASSAYSRGPDTQYF. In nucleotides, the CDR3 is TGTGCCAGCAGCGCCTATTCCAGGGGCCCAGATACGCAGTATTTT. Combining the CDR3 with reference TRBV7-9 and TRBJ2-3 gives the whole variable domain DTGVSQNPRHKITKRGQNVTFRCDPISEHNRLYWYRQTLGQGPEFLTYFQNEAQLEKSRLLSDRFSAERPKGSFSTLEIQRTEQGDSAMYLCASSAYSRGPDTQYFGPGTRLTVL.

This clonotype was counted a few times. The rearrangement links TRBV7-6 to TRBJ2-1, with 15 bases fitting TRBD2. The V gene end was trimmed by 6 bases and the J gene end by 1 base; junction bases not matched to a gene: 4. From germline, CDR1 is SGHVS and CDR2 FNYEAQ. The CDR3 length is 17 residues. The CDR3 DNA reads TGTGCCAGCAGGGCGGGACTAGCGGGAGGATCCTACAATGAGCAGTTCTTC. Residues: CASRAGLAGGSYNEQFF.

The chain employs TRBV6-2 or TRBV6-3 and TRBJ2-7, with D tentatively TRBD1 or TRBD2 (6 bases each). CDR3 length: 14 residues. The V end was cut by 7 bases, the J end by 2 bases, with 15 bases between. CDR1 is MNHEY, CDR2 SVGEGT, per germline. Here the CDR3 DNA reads TGTGCCAGCACCCGGACGGGGGCCGCCTACGAGCAGTACTTC. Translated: CASTRTGAAYEQYF.